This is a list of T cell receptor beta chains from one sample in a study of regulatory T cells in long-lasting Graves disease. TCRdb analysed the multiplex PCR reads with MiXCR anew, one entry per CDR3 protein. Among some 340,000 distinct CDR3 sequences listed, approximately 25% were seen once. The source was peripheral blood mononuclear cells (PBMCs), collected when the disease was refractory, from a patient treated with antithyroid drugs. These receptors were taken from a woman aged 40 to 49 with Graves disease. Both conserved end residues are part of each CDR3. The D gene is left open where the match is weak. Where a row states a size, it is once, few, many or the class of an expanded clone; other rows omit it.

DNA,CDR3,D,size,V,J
TGTGCCAGCAGTGACATAGCTCGCTACGAGCAGTACTTC,CASSDIARYEQYF,.,.,TRBV28,TRBJ2-7
TGCAGTGCCCAGGGGGGAGACGAAAAACTGTTTTTT,CSAQGGDEKLFF,TRBD1,many,TRBV20-1,TRBJ1-4
TGCGCCAGCAGCCAAGAGAGGGGACCCATCGCCAAAAACATTCAGTACTTC,CASSQERGPIAKNIQYF,.,few,TRBV4-1,TRBJ2-4
TGTGCCAGCAGTTTTCGTGGCAGGGTCATTCGAAACACCGGGGAGCTGTTTTTT,CASSFRGRVIRNTGELFF,.,many,TRBV28,TRBJ2-2
TGTGCCAGCGGGACTAGCGACAGCCGAGACACAGATACGCAGTATTTT,CASGTSDSRDTDTQYF,TRBD2,.,TRBV11-2,TRBJ2-3
TGTGCCAGCAGTCGACTTTACCTTTATGGCTACACCTTC,CASSRLYLYGYTF,.,many,TRBV2,TRBJ1-2
TGTGCCGGCACATCAGGGAGTCAACAGACCCAGTACTTC,CAGTSGSQQTQYF,.,few,TRBV7-9,TRBJ2-5
TGTGCCAGCAGCTTAGGTCCCTCCGTTGGGTATAGTGGTGAAGCTTTCTTT,CASSLGPSVGYSGEAFF,.,.,TRBV7-2,TRBJ1-1
TGCAGTGCCGGACGGTGGGGTGGCAATCAGCCCCAGCATTTT,CSAGRWGGNQPQHF,.,.,TRBV20-1,TRBJ1-5
TGTGCCAGCAGCTCACCCCAAGGGGGGGAAGCCTACGAGCAGTACTTC,CASSSPQGGEAYEQYF,.,few,TRBV9,TRBJ2-7
TGCGCCAGCAGCTTGGATGGGACTAGCTCGCGAGAGACCCAGTACTTC,CASSLDGTSSRETQYF,TRBD2,.,TRBV5-1,TRBJ2-5
TGTGCCAGCAGTTTAGCGGGAGCAGATACGCAGTATTTT,CASSLAGADTQYF,TRBD2,.,TRBV27,TRBJ2-3
TGCAGTGCTGGGGGACAATTGTACCAAGAGACCCAGTACTTC,CSAGGQLYQETQYF,.,many,TRBV20-1,TRBJ2-5
TGTGCCAGCAGCTTAGTTCTACCTAGCGGCCCCCTCAAGGAAACCCAGTACTTC,CASSLVLPSGPLKETQYF,TRBD2,many,TRBV7-8,TRBJ2-5
TGTGCCAGCAACCGGGACAGCTACGAGCAGTACTTC,CASNRDSYEQYF,TRBD1,many,TRBV6-1,TRBJ2-7
TGTGCCAGCGTAGACAGGGCAGTTGGGTCCGGGGAGCTGTTTTTT,CASVDRAVGSGELFF,TRBD1,.,TRBV6-1,TRBJ2-2
TGCAGCGTTGAAGATCGGGGTAACGAGCAGTACTTC,CSVEDRGNEQYF,.,few,TRBV29-1,TRBJ2-7
TGCAGTGGGATGGGACAGACTAACACCGGGGAGCTGTTTTTT,CSGMGQTNTGELFF,TRBD1,many,TRBV20-1,TRBJ2-2
TGTGCCAGCAGTGGGACAGGGGGCCTCTACGAGCAGTACTTC,CASSGTGGLYEQYF,TRBD1,many,TRBV27,TRBJ2-7
TGTGCCAGCAGTTACGTCTTTACTAGCGGGAGAAACAATGAGCAGTTCTTC,CASSYVFTSGRNNEQFF,TRBD2,few,TRBV6-5,TRBJ2-1
TGTGCCAGCAGTGAAGCGGTAGCGTACACTGAAGCTTTCTTT,CASSEAVAYTEAFF,.,many,TRBV6-1,TRBJ1-1
TGTGCCAGCGGGCCCCGGCGGAATTCACCCCTCCACTTT,CASGPRRNSPLHF,.,.,TRBV27,TRBJ1-6
TGTGCCAGCAGCCCAGACATCCAGGGGGAGACCCAGTACTTC,CASSPDIQGETQYF,.,few,TRBV5-4,TRBJ2-5
TGTGCCAGCAGCTTAGACTTGGGGCAGGTTAATCCACCCCTCCACTTT,CASSLDLGQVNPPLHF,.,.,TRBV7-6,TRBJ1-6
TGTGCCAGCAGTGAAGCTCGGACAGGGGTAGCCAAAAACATTCAGTACTTC,CASSEARTGVAKNIQYF,TRBD1,many,TRBV6-1,TRBJ2-4
TGTGCCATCAAGACCGGGACAGGGGACGACACCATATATTTT,CAIKTGTGDDTIYF,TRBD1,few,TRBV10-3,TRBJ1-3
TGTGCCAGCAGTCCGCGGGCGACAGGGCGGGTGGCTTTCTTT,CASSPRATGRVAFF,TRBD1,few,TRBV28,TRBJ1-1
TGTGCCAGCCGGGGGGGAGGTCGGACCGGGGAGCTGTTTTTT,CASRGGGRTGELFF,TRBD2,.,TRBV27,TRBJ2-2
TGTGCCAGTAGTTCATCCAGGGGCAGGGGTCAGCCCCAGCATTTT,CASSSSRGRGQPQHF,.,.,TRBV19,TRBJ1-5
TGTGCCAGCAGCTTAGATTACAGGGGATTCACTGAAGCTTTCTTT,CASSLDYRGFTEAFF,TRBD1,few,TRBV11-2,TRBJ1-1
TGTGCCAGCAGCTTAGCCCAGGGGCCAAGCTCCTACGAGCAGTACTTC,CASSLAQGPSSYEQYF,.,.,TRBV7-9,TRBJ2-7
TGTGCCAGCAGTACAACGTTGACAGGGATTCGTTCACTGTTTTTT,CASSTTLTGIRSLFF,TRBD1,many,TRBV6-1,TRBJ1-4
TGTGCCAGCAGGGTCGACATATCCTACGAGCAGTACTTC,CASRVDISYEQYF,.,many,TRBV28,TRBJ2-7
TGTGCCAGCAGTGAACAGGGCGGAGGTCAGCCCCAGCATTTT,CASSEQGGGQPQHF,.,many,TRBV2,TRBJ1-5
TGTGCCAGCAGCCTCGGGCCCGACACTGAAGCTTTCTTT,CASSLGPDTEAFF,.,few,TRBV7-3,TRBJ1-1
TGTGCCAGCAGACTCCCGGGGGCCATCTCTGGAAACACCATATATTTT,CASRLPGAISGNTIYF,.,few,TRBV6-1,TRBJ1-3
TGTGCCAGCAGCTTACTAAACAATGAGCAGTTCTTC,CASSLLNNEQFF,.,few,TRBV11-2,TRBJ2-1
TGTGCCAGCAGTCCCCGGGACACCGGTTTGGAGACCCAGTACTTC,CASSPRDTGLETQYF,.,many,TRBV6-1,TRBJ2-5
TGTGCCAGCAGTTCCACCAAAAGGGAGACCCAGTACTTC,CASSSTKRETQYF,.,many,TRBV28,TRBJ2-5
TGTGCCAGCAGCCCGGGAGTGGCGAACACCGGGGAGCTGTTTTTT,CASSPGVANTGELFF,.,many,TRBV7-9,TRBJ2-2
TGTGCCTTGGATAGGACGGGGAACACTGAAGCTTTCTTT,CALDRTGNTEAFF,.,many,TRBV6-1,TRBJ1-1
TGTGCCAGTAGTATTAGGGGGGGCCTTAACACCGGGGAGCTGTTTTTT,CASSIRGGLNTGELFF,.,.,TRBV19,TRBJ2-2
TGCAGTGCTAGGGAGGGGCATCTGAACACTGAAGCTTTCTTT,CSAREGHLNTEAFF,.,many,TRBV20-1,TRBJ1-1
TGTGCCAGCAGCTTAGGCTCTTCGACCGGCCCCCTATACGAGCAGTACTTC,CASSLGSSTGPLYEQYF,.,many,TRBV13,TRBJ2-7
TGTGCCAGCACCCAACAGGGGTCGGGCACTGAAGCTTTCTTT,CASTQQGSGTEAFF,TRBD1,many,TRBV28,TRBJ1-1
TGTGCCAGCAGTTACTCGACCGGGAACTACGAGCAGTACTTC,CASSYSTGNYEQYF,.,once,TRBV6-5,TRBJ2-7
TGTGCCAGTAGTATTTCAGGTATCCAGCCCCAGCATTTT,CASSISGIQPQHF,.,.,TRBV19,TRBJ1-5
TGCGCCAGCAGCTTGTCCCAGGAGCAGTACTTC,CASSLSQEQYF,.,few,TRBV5-1,TRBJ2-7
TGTGCCAGCACCGATACACAAGAGACCCAGTACTTC,CASTDTQETQYF,.,few,TRBV12-3/TRBV12-4,TRBJ2-5
TGTGCCACCGGGACTAGCGGCTACGAGCAGTACTTC,CATGTSGYEQYF,TRBD2,.,TRBV10-3,TRBJ2-7
TGTGCCAGCAGCAAAAAGCAGGGGGATAGCAATCAGCCCCAGCATTTT,CASSKKQGDSNQPQHF,TRBD1,many,TRBV6-1,TRBJ1-5
TGTGCCAGCAGTTGGGGGACAGCCTACGAGCAGTACTTC,CASSWGTAYEQYF,TRBD1,many,TRBV28,TRBJ2-7
TGTGCCTGGACTGGTGGATTGAACACTGAAGCTTTCTTT,CAWTGGLNTEAFF,.,.,TRBV30,TRBJ1-1
TGTGCCAGCAGCTTAACCGGGACAAAAGGCCGAGAGACCCAGTACTTC,CASSLTGTKGRETQYF,.,.,TRBV24-1,TRBJ2-5
TGCAGTGCTAGCAGGAGGGACACTGAAGCTTTCTTT,CSASRRDTEAFF,.,.,TRBV20-1,TRBJ1-1